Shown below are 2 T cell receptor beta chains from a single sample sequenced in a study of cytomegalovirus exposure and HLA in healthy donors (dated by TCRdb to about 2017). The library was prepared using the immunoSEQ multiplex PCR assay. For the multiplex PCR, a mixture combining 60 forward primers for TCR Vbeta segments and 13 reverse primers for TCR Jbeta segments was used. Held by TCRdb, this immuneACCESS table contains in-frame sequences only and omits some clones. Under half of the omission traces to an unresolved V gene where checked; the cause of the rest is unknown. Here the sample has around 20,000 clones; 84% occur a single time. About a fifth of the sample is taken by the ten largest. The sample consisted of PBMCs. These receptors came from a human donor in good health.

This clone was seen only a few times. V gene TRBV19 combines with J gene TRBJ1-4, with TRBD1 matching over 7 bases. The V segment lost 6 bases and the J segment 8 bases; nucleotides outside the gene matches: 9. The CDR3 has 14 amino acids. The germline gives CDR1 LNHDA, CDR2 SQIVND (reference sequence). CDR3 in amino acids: CASSPGTAPEKLFF. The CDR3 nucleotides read TGTGCCAGTAGCCCCGGGACAGCTCCCGAAAAACTGTTTTTT. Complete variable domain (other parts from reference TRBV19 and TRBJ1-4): DGGITQSPKYLFRKEGQNVTLSCEQNLNHDAMYWYRQDPGQGLRLIYYSQIVNDFQKGDIAEGYSVSREKKESFPLTVTSAQKNPTAFYLCASSPGTAPEKLFFGSGTQLSVL.

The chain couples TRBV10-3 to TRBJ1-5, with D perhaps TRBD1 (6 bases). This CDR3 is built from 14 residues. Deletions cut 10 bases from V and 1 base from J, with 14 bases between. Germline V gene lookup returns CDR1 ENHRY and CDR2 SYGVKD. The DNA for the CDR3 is TGTGCCACCGCGGGGGGCGAGAGCAATCAGCCCCAGCATTTT. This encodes CATAGGESNQPQHF.